This T cell receptor beta chain came from a study of T cell responses to AZD1222 COVID-19 vaccine. Study background: Pooling was applied to second doses at about 4 or about 12 weeks.

Produced via immunoSEQ multiplex PCR; TCRdb's table is partial and in-frame only. Of more than 150,000 clones in the sample, about 90% are singletons; the top ten hold roughly 6.5%. This sequence originates from an adult in good health. The source was peripheral blood, collected on day 0 of AZD1222 vaccination.

The CDR3 DNA is TGTGCCAGCAGCTTGGCGAGGATGCCCACAGATACGCAGTATTTT. It codes for CASSLARMPTDTQYF. The rearrangement links TRBV5-6 to TRBJ2-3; D is unclear. V was cut by 0 bases and J by 2 bases, with 10 bases left in between. The CDR3 covers 15 residues. Germline CDR1 SGHDT, CDR2 YYEEEE.